The rows below give T cell receptor beta chains drawn from one sample of a study of CD8+CD57+ T cells in acquired aplastic anemia. TCRdb used MiXCR to reprocess the reads, holding one entry per CDR3 protein. The data show approximately 190,000 distinct CDR3 sequences, less than 60% seen once. Material for sequencing was sorted CD4+, CD8+, or CD8+CD57+ T cells (not recorded which) from PBMCs. The receptors shown here come from a human donor with aplastic anemia. Each CDR3 is given with its conserved first and last residue. Rows may omit the clone size; those that give it use once, few, many or a size class.

CDR3,V,J,size
CAISDTARESDTQYF,TRBV10-3,TRBJ2-3,NA
CPSSLGRVSSYEQYF,TRBV5-4,TRBJ2-7,NA
CASLGEQGSPLHF,TRBV2,TRBJ1-6,NA
CASSAPTGEDRGLPGELFF,TRBV9,TRBJ2-2,NA
CASSMGQNVLKETQYF,TRBV7-8,TRBJ2-5,NA
CASTNLPDWDRETQYF,TRBV6-1,TRBJ2-5,NA
CATSDPPTGTNTEAFF,TRBV24-1,TRBJ1-1,NA
CASSLLPYEQYF,TRBV7-9,TRBJ2-7,NA
CASSLNDNGNYGYTF,TRBV12-3/TRBV12-4,TRBJ1-2,NA
CASSETVNQPQHF,TRBV19,TRBJ1-5,NA
CASSGIGIDTQYF,TRBV19,TRBJ2-3,few
CSARLSVRETQYF,TRBV20-1,TRBJ2-5,many
CASSIDRAAAFF,TRBV19,TRBJ1-1,many
CASSIRTGETQYF,TRBV19,TRBJ2-5,NA
CATSERGGDTEAFF,TRBV15,TRBJ1-1,NA
CASSESGVYSYEQYF,TRBV10-2,TRBJ2-7,many
CASSLQSYNEQFF,TRBV12-3/TRBV12-4,TRBJ2-1,many
CASTTRSGRPDEQFF,TRBV7-2,TRBJ2-1,many
CASSPDGVYGYTF,TRBV19,TRBJ1-2,many
CASSPGTATEAFF,TRBV6-2/TRBV6-3,TRBJ1-1,NA
CALSKTSGMGTDTQYF,TRBV10-3,TRBJ2-3,NA
CASSLGRATGGELFF,TRBV7-8,TRBJ2-2,NA
CATKRVGGFNSTF,TRBV12-3/TRBV12-4,TRBJ1-2,few
CAIGTSGSSETQYF,TRBV10-3,NA,NA
CASSWDGTNYEQYF,TRBV7-6,TRBJ2-7,NA
CASSKDSPTLYDYTF,TRBV6-1,TRBJ1-2,NA
CASREAPDSEAFF,TRBV10-1,TRBJ1-1,many
CASTPGASPLHF,TRBV7-9,TRBJ1-6,few
CAITRDRGDEQYF,TRBV10-3,TRBJ2-7,once
CASTFGQGRSPLHF,TRBV12-1,TRBJ1-6,NA
CASSQGTGVQPQHF,TRBV9,TRBJ1-5,many
CATSGFNEQFF,TRBV15,TRBJ2-1,NA
CASSLFARTNSPLHF,TRBV7-3,TRBJ1-6,many
CASSPRTGGRNTEAFF,TRBV5-1,TRBJ1-1,NA
CASSLELGRNAYEQYF,TRBV7-8,TRBJ2-7,many
CASSLNLGQGPGNTIYF,TRBV7-9,TRBJ1-3,many
CASSTTRYEQYF,TRBV19,TRBJ2-7,NA
CATSDPGPNTGELFF,TRBV24-1,TRBJ2-2,NA
CASSVTGGSQPQHF,TRBV12-3/TRBV12-4,TRBJ1-5,few
CAIRVRQESEAFF,TRBV10-3,TRBJ1-1,NA
CASSRTGQSGYNEQFF,TRBV2,TRBJ2-1,many
CAWSVSGGGQPQHF,TRBV30,TRBJ1-5,few
CASSVRGWGQETQYF,TRBV2,TRBJ2-5,many
CASSPSAAGQEQYF,TRBV12-3/TRBV12-4,TRBJ2-7,NA
CSARDQRSSYNSPLHF,TRBV20-1,TRBJ1-6,NA
CASSPNRGRTDTQYF,TRBV18,TRBJ2-3,few
CASSPRGEDGYTF,TRBV5-1,TRBJ1-2,NA
CSVGSGETQYF,TRBV29-1,TRBJ2-5,NA
CATSDLPSIRAPIGTQYF,TRBV24-1,TRBJ2-5,once
CSARILAGGYNEQFF,TRBV20-1,TRBJ2-1,many
CASSLGLAGGFGSEQFF,TRBV5-1,TRBJ2-1,few
CASSATSPEGEQYF,TRBV10-2,TRBJ2-7,NA
CATSDSQGAGNTIYF,TRBV24-1,TRBJ1-3,many
CASGLAMKAGGPYNEQFF,TRBV7-2,TRBJ2-1,NA
CASGTSGGETQYF,TRBV7-7,TRBJ2-5,NA